These 23 T cell receptor beta chains were all obtained from the same sample, sequenced in a study of blood T cells in healthy people across ages. The second PCR ran roughly 6 to 11 cycles with a sample-barcoded 5' primer and J-beta primers. TCRdb redid the calling of the 5' RACE reads with MiXCR, one entry per CDR3 protein. The table lists 1.4 million or so distinct CDR3 sequences, about 42% of them singletons. Source material: blood. The receptors originated from a woman between 18 and 29 years old in good health.

The chain couples TRBV5-1 to TRBJ1-6; D is unresolved. The V and J ends lost 2 bases and 9 bases respectively, with 12 bases between them. The CDR3 totals 14 residues. Per germline, CDR1 SGHRS and CDR2 YFSETQ. CDR3 region: CASSFEDSLSPLHF. CDR3 nucleotide sequence: TGCGCCAGCAGCTTTGAGGACTCCCTTTCACCCCTCCACTTT.

CDR3 bases: TGCGCCAGCAGCTTAAGGGACCTGAACACTGAAGCTTTCTTT. Protein product: CASSLRDLNTEAFF. The V call is TRBV5-1, the J call TRBJ1-1; TRBD1 is a possible D gene (5 bases). V lost 2 bases and J lost 0, with 8 bases in between. The CDR3 has 14 amino acids. CDR1 is SGHRS, CDR2 YFSETQ, per germline.

This clonotype has more than one count but fewer than ten. The chain uses TRBV20-1 and TRBJ1-1; D remains unclear. There are 11 residues in the CDR3. The germline CDR1 and CDR2 sequences are DFQATT and SNEGSKA (reference sequence). V lost 7 bases, J lost 11 bases, and 17 bases lay in between. The CDR3 loop is CSVLVVRDAFF. CDR3 DNA: TGCAGTGTTCTGGTGGTCCGGGATGCTTTCTTT.

This clonotype has just a few counts. The chain recombines TRBV7-2 with TRBJ2-5, with 8 nucleotides matching TRBD2. J lost 11 bases, V lost 4 bases, and 15 bases had no gene match. The length of the CDR3 is 15 residues. Germline values: CDR1 SGHTA, CDR2 FQGNSA. As DNA, the CDR3 is TGTGCCAGCAGCTCGCCACGAGCGGGAGTAGCTGAGCAGTACTTC. Amino acids: CASSSPRAGVAEQYF.

The V call is TRBV20-1, the J call TRBJ2-1, with 7 bases identical to TRBD2. Germline CDR1 reads DFQATT; CDR2 reads SNEGSKA (reference sequence). The CDR3 runs 16 residues. The V gene end was trimmed by 7 bases and the J gene end by 3 bases; junction bases not matched to a gene: 15. The CDR3 region has the DNA TGCAGTGTCCTATCCAGCGGGGTGGCCTACTACAATGAGCAGTTCTTC. It codes for CSVLSSGVAYYNEQFF.

This clonotype was detected only a few times. The V gene is TRBV28, the J gene TRBJ2-3; a possible D gene is TRBD1 (7 bases). The CDR3 has 16 amino acids. Germline V gene sequence: CDR1 MDHEN, CDR2 SYDVKM. V was shortened by 1 base and J by 0 bases, with 11 bases between the two germline ends. CDR3 loop: CASSLLRGQSTDTQYF. The CDR3 DNA reads as TGTGCCAGCAGTTTATTGCGGGGACAGAGCACAGATACGCAGTATTTT.

The V and J genes are TRBV4-1 and TRBJ1-5; no definite D call. The CDR3 is made up of 16 amino acids. From germline, CDR1 is MGHRA and CDR2 YSYEKL. Trimming left V 0 bases short and J 1 base short, with 10 bases between. The CDR3 region is CASSQEPLGSNQPQHF. CDR3 coding DNA: TGCGCCAGCAGCCAAGAACCGTTAGGGAGCAATCAGCCCCAGCATTTT.

The chain employs TRBV19 and TRBJ1-1; D call uncertain. The V gene's germline CDR1 is LNHDA and CDR2 SQIVND (reference sequence). This CDR3 comprises 15 residues. V gave up 2 bases and J gave up 0 bases, with 10 bases separating them. Here the CDR3 DNA reads TGTGCCAGTAGTATATATAGGAGAATGAACACTGAAGCTTTCTTT. This sequence encodes CASSIYRRMNTEAFF.

The sample holds a few counts of this clonotype. J is TRBJ1-2 and V is TRBV20-1, with TRBD1 identical over 7 bases. Per the germline V gene, CDR1 is DFQATT and CDR2 is SNEGSKA (reference sequence). The ends lost 3 bases at V and 3 bases at J; junction bases unmatched: 10. The CDR3 loop spans 15 amino acids. The CDR3 region is CSASRTGQEDYGYTF. CDR3 sequence (DNA): TGCAGTGCTAGTAGGACAGGCCAGGAGGACTATGGCTACACCTTC.

A few counts support this clonotype. The V call is TRBV6-1, the J call TRBJ2-7; TRBD2 matches at 11 bases. Germline V CDR1 and CDR2: MNHNS, SASEGT. Unmatched junction bases numbered 4, after V lost 6 bases and J lost 0 bases. This CDR3 spans 15 amino acids. As DNA, the CDR3 is TGTGCCAGCAGGGGGGGACTAGCGGCCTCCTACGAGCAGTACTTC. Protein sequence: CASRGGLAASYEQYF.

In its sample, this clonotype was seen a few times. Being one base from a much bigger clone, this may be a read error. V usage is TRBV4-3 and J usage is TRBJ2-7; 9 nucleotides match TRBD2. The trim removed 1 base at V and 7 bases at J, leaving 11 bases unmatched. The CDR3 covers 16 residues. CDR1 and CDR2 (germline): LGHNA, YSLEER. CDR3 residues: CASSQVAGDAWNEQYF. The CDR3 region has the DNA TGCGCCAGCAGCCAAGTAGCGGGAGACGCTTGGAATGAGCAGTACTTC.

This chain links TRBV12-3 or TRBV12-4 with TRBJ1-1; 7 nucleotides match TRBD1. CDR3 length equals 15 residues. With 6 bases clipped from V and 10 bases from J, the junction kept 17 bases outside the gene matches. CDR3 nucleotides: TGTGCCAGCAGCCGTACCGGGACAAAACACAGGGGAGCTTTCTTT. The encoded protein is CASSRTGTKHRGAFF.

Concerning this clonotype itself: A read error may produce the germline difference seen at one junction end. The rearrangement uses TRBV25-1 and TRBJ2-7, with 7 bases lining up with TRBD2. TRBJ2-5 matches the DNA end more closely, so the J call is doubtful. The CDR3 is 13 residues long. Germline CDR1 and CDR2: MGHDK and SYGVNS. CDR3 residues: CANSVMGGETQYF. DNA for the CDR3: TGTGCCAACAGTGTAATGGGGGGGGAGACCCAGTACTTC.

V usage is TRBV29-1 and J usage is TRBJ2-2; TRBD1 aligns across 7 bases. The germline V gene encodes CDR1 SQVTM and CDR2 ANQGSEA. The CDR3 runs to 16 residues. The J segment lost 5 bases and the V segment lost 2 bases, leaving 11 bases of the junction unmatched. The DNA for the CDR3 is TGCAGCGTTGAAAAATCTAGGGGGCGGTCAACCGGGGAGCTGTTTTTT. It codes for CSVEKSRGRSTGELFF.

The chain links TRBV12-3 or TRBV12-4 to TRBJ2-1, with D unresolved. The CDR3 loop spans 15 amino acids. Trimming took off 6 bases at V and 0 bases at J, with 12 bases between the two ends. In DNA form, the CDR3 reads TGTGCCAGCAGCACTACTACCTACTCCTACAATGAGCAGTTCTTC. It specifies CASSTTTYSYNEQFF.

The rearrangement links TRBV12-3 or TRBV12-4 to TRBJ2-5, with a possible D match to TRBD1 (6 bases). This CDR3 has 12 residues. Deletions cut 7 bases from V and 11 bases from J, with 17 bases between. The CDR3 DNA follows: TGTGCCAGCAATTTTCAGGGGTGGGAGCAGTACTTC. Translating it yields CASNFQGWEQYF.

This clonotype has more than one count but fewer than ten. The V and J genes are TRBV24-1 and TRBJ2-1; a possible D gene is TRBD2 (6 bases). CDR3 length: 12 residues. The V and J ends lost 8 bases and 6 bases respectively, with 10 bases between them. Germline V CDR1 and CDR2: KGHDR, SFDVKD. The CDR3 bases are TGTGCCACCACGGGGGTAAGCAATGAGCAGTTCTTC. Amino acid sequence: CATTGVSNEQFF.

This clonotype turned up a few times. V usage is TRBV9 and J usage is TRBJ2-3, with D possibly TRBD2 on 5 matching bases. The CDR3 is made up of 16 amino acids. The germline V gene encodes CDR1 SGDLS and CDR2 YYNGEE. The V and J ends lost 4 bases and 11 bases respectively, with 26 bases between them. CDR3 residues: CASSTQTTLPLRGQYF. The CDR3 bases are TGTGCCAGCAGCACTCAGACTACGCTCCCCCTACGGGGGCAGTATTTT.

A few counts support this clonotype. The chain couples TRBV7-8 to TRBJ1-2, with 12 bases aligning to TRBD1. Germline V CDR1 and CDR2: SGHVS, FQNEAQ. Germline trimming cut 0 bases from V and 7 bases from J; bases unmatched to any gene: 6. This CDR3 has 16 amino acids. CDR3 protein: CASSLAQGQGAFGYTF. The CDR3 nucleotides read TGTGCCAGCAGCTTAGCGCAGGGACAGGGGGCTTTTGGCTACACCTTC.

The rearrangement links TRBV7-3 to TRBJ1-3, with no clear D. The V end lost 4 bases, the J end lost 8 bases, and 15 bases lay between the germline ends. Germline V CDR1 and CDR2: SGHTA, FQGTGA. The CDR3 has 14 residues. The CDR3 sequence: CASSSTVWKHTIYF. The CDR3 bases are TGTGCCAGCAGCTCAACGGTCTGGAAACACACCATATATTTT.

This clonotype was picked up a small number of times. The gene calls are TRBV6-1 and TRBJ2-4, with D maybe TRBD2 (6 bases). Judging by the DNA end, TRBJ2-7 fits better; the J call may be wrong. This CDR3 comprises 14 residues. Per the germline V gene, CDR1 is MNHNS and CDR2 is SASEGT. This CDR3 is CASSELGGAYEQYF. CDR3 in DNA: TGTGCCAGCAGTGAATTGGGGGGTGCCTACGAGCAGTACTTC.

The rearrangement uses TRBV7-9 and TRBJ2-7; 12 bases are shared with TRBD2. After removal of 5 bases from V and 2 bases from J, the junction contained 7 bases not matched to a gene. Germline loops: CDR1 SEHNR, CDR2 FQNEAQ (reference sequence). CDR3 size: 16 residues. CDR3 DNA: TGTGCCAGCAGCCCTCGGACTAGCGGGATTGCCTACGAGCAGTACTTC. It codes for CASSPRTSGIAYEQYF.

This clonotype was seen a few times. The V gene is TRBV6-4, the J gene TRBJ2-7; D remains ambiguous. There are 13 residues in the CDR3. CDR1 and CDR2 from the germline V gene are MRHNA and SNTAGT. Trimming left V 6 bases short and J 6 bases short, with 15 bases between. The CDR3 reads CASSEKEEGEQYF. Written as DNA, the CDR3 is TGTGCCAGCAGCGAAAAAGAAGAAGGCGAGCAGTACTTC.